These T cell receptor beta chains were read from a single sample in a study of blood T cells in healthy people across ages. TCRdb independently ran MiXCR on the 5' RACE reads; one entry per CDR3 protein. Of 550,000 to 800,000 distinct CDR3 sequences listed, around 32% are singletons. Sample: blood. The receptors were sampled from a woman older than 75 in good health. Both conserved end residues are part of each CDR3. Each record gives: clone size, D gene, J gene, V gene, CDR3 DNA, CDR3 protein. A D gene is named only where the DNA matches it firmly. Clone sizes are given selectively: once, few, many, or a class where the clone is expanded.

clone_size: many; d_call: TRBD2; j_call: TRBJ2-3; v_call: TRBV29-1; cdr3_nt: TGCAGCGTCCCGACCGATACCTTACTAGCGGGGGGGAGCACAGATACGCAGTATTTT; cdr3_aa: CSVPTDTLLAGGSTDTQYF
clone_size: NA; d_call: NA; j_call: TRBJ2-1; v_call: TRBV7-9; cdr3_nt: TGTGCCAGCAGCCCTCGGGCAGGGGGGGTTTACAATGAGCAGTTCTTC; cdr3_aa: CASSPRAGGVYNEQFF
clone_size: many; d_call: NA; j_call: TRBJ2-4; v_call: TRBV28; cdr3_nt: TGTGCCAGCAGCCGCGGACAGCCTCTGGCCCTTCAAGCCAAAAACATTCAGTACTTC; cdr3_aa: CASSRGQPLALQAKNIQYF
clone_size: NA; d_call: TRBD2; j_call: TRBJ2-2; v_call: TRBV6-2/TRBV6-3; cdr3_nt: TGTGCCGGCAGCCAAGGGACTAGCGGAAACACCGGGGAGCTGTTTTTT; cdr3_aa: CAGSQGTSGNTGELFF
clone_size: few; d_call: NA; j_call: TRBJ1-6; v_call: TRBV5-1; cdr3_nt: TGCGCCAGCAGCTTGGACTTGGGGGGCTGGGGTAGCTCACCCCTCCACTTT; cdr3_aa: CASSLDLGGWGSSPLHF
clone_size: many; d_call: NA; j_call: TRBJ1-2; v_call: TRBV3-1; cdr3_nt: TGTGCCAGCAGCCGGGGGCTACTAGGGAACTATGGCTACACCTTC; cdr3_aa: CASSRGLLGNYGYTF
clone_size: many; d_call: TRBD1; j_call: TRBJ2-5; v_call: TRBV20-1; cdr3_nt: TGCAGTGCTGCCTCGACTTGGGACAGCTTCCCGAAAGAGACCCAGTACTTC; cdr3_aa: CSAASTWDSFPKETQYF
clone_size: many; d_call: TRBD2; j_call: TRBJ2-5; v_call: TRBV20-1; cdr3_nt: TGCAGTGCTAGACCCCCGGTAGCGGGACTGCAAGAGACCCAGTACTTC; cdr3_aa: CSARPPVAGLQETQYF
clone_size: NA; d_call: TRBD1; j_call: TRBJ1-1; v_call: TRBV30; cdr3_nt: TGTGCCAGACAGGGGGCTAGGGAAGCTTTCTTT; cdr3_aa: CARQGAREAFF
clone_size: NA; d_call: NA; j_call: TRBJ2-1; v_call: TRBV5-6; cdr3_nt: TGTGCCAGCAGTAAGACCCTCGGCTACGAGCAGTTCTTC; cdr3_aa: CASSKTLGYEQFF
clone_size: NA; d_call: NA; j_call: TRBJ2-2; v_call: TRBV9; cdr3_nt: TGTGCCAGCAGCGTAGGCGGCAGACTCACCGGGGAGCTGTTTTTT; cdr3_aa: CASSVGGRLTGELFF
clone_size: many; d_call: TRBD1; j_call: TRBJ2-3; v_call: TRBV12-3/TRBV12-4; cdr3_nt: TGTGCCAGCAGTGGGGGGACAGGGGATACCGTAACAGATACGCAGTATTTT; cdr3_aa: CASSGGTGDTVTDTQYF
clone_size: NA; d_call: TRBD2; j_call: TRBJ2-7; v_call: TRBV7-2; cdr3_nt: TGTGCCAGCAGCTTAGTTAGCGGGGGAGTTTACGAGCAGTACTTC; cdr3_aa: CASSLVSGGVYEQYF
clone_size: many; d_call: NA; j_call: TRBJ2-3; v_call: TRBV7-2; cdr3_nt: TGTGCCAGCAGCTCACAGGGCTATGGCACAGATACGCAGTATTTT; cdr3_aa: CASSSQGYGTDTQYF
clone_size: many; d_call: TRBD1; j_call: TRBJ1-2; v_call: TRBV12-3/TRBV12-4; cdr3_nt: TGTGCCAGCAGGCAACAGGGGCCTGGTGGCTACACCTTC; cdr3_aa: CASRQQGPGGYTF
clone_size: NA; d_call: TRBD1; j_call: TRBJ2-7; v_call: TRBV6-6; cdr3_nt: TGTGCCAGCAGCCCGAGGACAGGGGTGAGTTACGAGCAGCACTTC; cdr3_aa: CASSPRTGVSYEQHF
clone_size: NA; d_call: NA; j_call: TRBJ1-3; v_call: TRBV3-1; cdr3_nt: TGTGCCAGCAGCCAACCACAGGGAAACACCATATATTTT; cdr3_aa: CASSQPQGNTIYF
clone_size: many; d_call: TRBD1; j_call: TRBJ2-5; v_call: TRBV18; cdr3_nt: TGTGCCAGCTCAATACGGACAGGGGGCGTCGAGACCCAGTACTTC; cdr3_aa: CASSIRTGGVETQYF
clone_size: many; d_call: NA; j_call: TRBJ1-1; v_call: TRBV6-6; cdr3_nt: TGTGCCAGCAGTCGGGGGTCGAACACTGAAGCTTTCTTT; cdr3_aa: CASSRGSNTEAFF
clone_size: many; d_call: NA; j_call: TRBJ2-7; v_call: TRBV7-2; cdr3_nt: TGTGCCAGCAGCTTAGACCGGCACGAGCAGTACTTC; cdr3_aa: CASSLDRHEQYF
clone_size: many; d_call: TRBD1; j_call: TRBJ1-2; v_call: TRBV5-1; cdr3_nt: TGCGCCAGCAGCTTAACTACAGGGGAAAGAGGCTATGGCTACACCTTC; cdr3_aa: CASSLTTGERGYGYTF
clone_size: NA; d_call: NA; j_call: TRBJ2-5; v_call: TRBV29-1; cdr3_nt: TGCAGCCCCCGAGCTCCCGGAGGGAATGAGCAGTACTTC; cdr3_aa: CSPRAPGGNEQYF
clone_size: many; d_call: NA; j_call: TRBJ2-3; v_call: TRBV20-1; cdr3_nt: TGCAGTGCTAGCCCACTAGAGGTGGCAGATACGCAGTATTTT; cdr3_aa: CSASPLEVADTQYF
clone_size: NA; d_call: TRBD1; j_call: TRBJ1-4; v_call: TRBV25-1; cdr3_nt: TGTGCCAGCAGCTCGGTGGACAGGATAAGTGAAAAACTGTTTTTT; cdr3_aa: CASSSVDRISEKLFF
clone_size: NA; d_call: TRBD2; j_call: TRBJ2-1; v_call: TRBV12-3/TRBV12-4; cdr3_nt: TGTGCCAGCAGTTTGACTAGCGAGGGGCACAATGAGCAGTTCTTC; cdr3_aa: CASSLTSEGHNEQFF
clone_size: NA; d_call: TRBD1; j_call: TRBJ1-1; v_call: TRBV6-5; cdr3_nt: TGTGCCAGCAGTTACCGGGACAGGGGTTTTACTGAAGCTTTCTTT; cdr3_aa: CASSYRDRGFTEAFF
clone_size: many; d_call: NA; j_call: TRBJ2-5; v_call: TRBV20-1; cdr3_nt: TGCAGTGCTAGACCAAATGACCGGCTTCAGGGGCGGAAAGAGACCCAGTACTTC; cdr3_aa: CSARPNDRLQGRKETQYF
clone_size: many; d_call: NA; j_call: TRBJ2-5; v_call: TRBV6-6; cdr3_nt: TGTGCCAGCAGTCCCCTGGCCACCCAAGAGACCCAGTACTTC; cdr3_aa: CASSPLATQETQYF
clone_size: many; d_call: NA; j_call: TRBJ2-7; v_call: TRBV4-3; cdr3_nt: TGCGCCAGCAGCCAAGATCGGGGCCGAATGTACGAGCAGTACTTC; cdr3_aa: CASSQDRGRMYEQYF
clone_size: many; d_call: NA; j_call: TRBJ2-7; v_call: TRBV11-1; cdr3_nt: TGTGCCAGCAGCTTCGAAGGGAGCTCCTACGAGCAGTACTTC; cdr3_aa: CASSFEGSSYEQYF
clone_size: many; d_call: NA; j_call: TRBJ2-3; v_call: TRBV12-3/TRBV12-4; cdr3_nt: TGTGCCAGCAGTTCATTCGGGGATACGCAGTATTTT; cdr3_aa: CASSSFGDTQYF
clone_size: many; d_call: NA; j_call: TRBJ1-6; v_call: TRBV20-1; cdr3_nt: TGCAGTGCTAGAGACCCCATTGGTACCTATAATTCACCCCTCCACTTT; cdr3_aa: CSARDPIGTYNSPLHF
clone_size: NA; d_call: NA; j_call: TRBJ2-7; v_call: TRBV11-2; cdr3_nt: TGTGCCAGCAGCTTAGGGGAGCTAGAGCCGGGGTACTTC; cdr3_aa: CASSLGELEPGYF
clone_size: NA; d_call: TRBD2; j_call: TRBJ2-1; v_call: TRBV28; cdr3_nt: TGTGCCAGCGGCTCGTGGGGACTAGCGGGAGGAAGTGAGCAGTTCTTC; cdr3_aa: CASGSWGLAGGSEQFF
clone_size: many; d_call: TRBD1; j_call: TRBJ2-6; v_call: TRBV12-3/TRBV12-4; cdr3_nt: TGTGCCAGCAGTTCAGCAACAGGGGACTCTGGGGCCAACGTCCTGACTTTC; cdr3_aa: CASSSATGDSGANVLTF
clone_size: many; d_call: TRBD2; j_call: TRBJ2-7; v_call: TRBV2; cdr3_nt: TGTGCCAGCAGTGAGAGGCTAGCGGGGGCCCGAGAATACGAGCAGTACTTC; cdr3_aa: CASSERLAGAREYEQYF
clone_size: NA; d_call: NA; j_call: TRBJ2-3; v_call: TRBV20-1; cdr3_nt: TGCAGTGCTAGAGATGGGACTCAAACCTGGTACACAGATACGCAGTATTTT; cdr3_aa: CSARDGTQTWYTDTQYF
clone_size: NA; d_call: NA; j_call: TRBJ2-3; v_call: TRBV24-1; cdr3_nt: TGTGCCACCAGTGATCCGGGGACAAGCACAGATACGCAGTATTTT; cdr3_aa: CATSDPGTSTDTQYF
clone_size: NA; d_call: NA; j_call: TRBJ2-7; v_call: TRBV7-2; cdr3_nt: TGTGCCAGCAGCTTAACCCCGGTGGCCTACGAGCAGTACTTC; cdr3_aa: CASSLTPVAYEQYF
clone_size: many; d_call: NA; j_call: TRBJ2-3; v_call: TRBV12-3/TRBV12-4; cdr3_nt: TGTGCCAGCAGTTCACATAGCACAGATACGCAGTATTTT; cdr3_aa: CASSSHSTDTQYF
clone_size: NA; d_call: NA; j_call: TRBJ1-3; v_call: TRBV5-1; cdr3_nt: TGCGCCTGCAGCTTGGTTGGGGCCTCCTCTGGAAACACCGTATATTTT; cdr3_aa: CACSLVGASSGNTVYF
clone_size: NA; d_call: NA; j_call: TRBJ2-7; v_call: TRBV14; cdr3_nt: TGTGCCAGCAGCCCCAGGGGAAGGACCTACGAGCAGTACTTC; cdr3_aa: CASSPRGRTYEQYF
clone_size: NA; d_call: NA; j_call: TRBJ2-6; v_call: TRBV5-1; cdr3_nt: TGCGCCAGCAGCTGGGGGTTCTCTGGGGCCAACGTCCTGACTTTC; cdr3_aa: CASSWGFSGANVLTF
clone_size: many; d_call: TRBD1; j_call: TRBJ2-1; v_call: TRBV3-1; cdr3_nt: TGTGCCAGCAGCTCACACACCGGGACAGGGACAAATGAGCAGTTCTTC; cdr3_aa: CASSSHTGTGTNEQFF